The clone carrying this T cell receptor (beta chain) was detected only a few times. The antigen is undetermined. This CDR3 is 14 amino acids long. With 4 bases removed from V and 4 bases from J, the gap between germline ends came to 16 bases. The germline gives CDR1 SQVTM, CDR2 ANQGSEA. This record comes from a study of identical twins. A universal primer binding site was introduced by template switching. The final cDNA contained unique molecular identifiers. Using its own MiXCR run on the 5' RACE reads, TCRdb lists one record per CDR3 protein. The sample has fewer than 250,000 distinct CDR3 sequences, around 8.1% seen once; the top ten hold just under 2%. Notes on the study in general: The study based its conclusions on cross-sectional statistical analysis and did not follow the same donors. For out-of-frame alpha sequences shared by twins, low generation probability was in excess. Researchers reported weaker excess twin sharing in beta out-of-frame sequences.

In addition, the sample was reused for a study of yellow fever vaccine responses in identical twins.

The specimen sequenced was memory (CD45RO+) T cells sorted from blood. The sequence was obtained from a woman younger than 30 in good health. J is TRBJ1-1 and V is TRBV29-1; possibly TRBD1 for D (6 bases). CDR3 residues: CSVALETGRTEAFF. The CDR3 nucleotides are TGCAGCGTTGCCCTGGAGACAGGACGCACTGAAGCTTTCTTT.